The clone carrying this T cell receptor (beta chain) has only one observation. Its cognate antigen is unknown. This CDR3 is also generated by other DNA sequences in the sample. This CDR3 has 14 amino acids. Looked up from germline, CDR1 is SGHRS and CDR2 is YFSETQ. Trimming pared 0 bases from V and 4 bases from J, leaving 5 bases between. The authors combined CD45RO+ cells with CCR7-negative CD45RA+ TemRA cells as CD8 memory. This sample is part of a study of shared clonotypes between healthy human individuals. Study as a whole: Ranging from 18 to 49 in age, donors were two women and a few men.

The study, taken as a whole, reports: Shared clonotypes: roughly 4.7% naive CD4, 3.5% to 4% naive CD8, roughly 2.4% memory CD4, about 0.41% memory CD8.

Assay used: immunoSEQ multiplex PCR; TCRdb lists only in-frame clones, some missing. The profile covers some 87,000 clones, with around 68% appearing a single time and roughly 49% taken by the ten largest. The sequenced sample consisted of memory CD8+ T cells sorted from blood. Subset here: CD45RO+ cells pooled with CCR7-negative TemRA cells. The J gene is TRBJ2-6, the V gene TRBV5-1; the D is unclear. The clonotype was recovered from a young man in good health. CDR3 in amino acids: CASSLGSGANVLTF. The CDR3 DNA sequence: TGCGCCAGCAGCTTGGGATCCGGGGCCAACGTCCTGACTTTC.